The 30 T cell receptor beta chains listed next were all sequenced from one sample in a study of blood T cell repertoires in COVID-19. Method: immunoSEQ multiplex PCR; TCRdb's copy keeps in-frame clones and lacks some. Found here are about 230,000 clones, approximately 82% of them singletons; the top ten hold 1.4%. The sample was peripheral blood. Receptors originate from a woman in her thirties or forties who had recovered from COVID-19.

Details on this clone: The same CDR3 arises from other DNA sequences in this sample as well. The V call is TRBV18, the J call TRBJ1-2; D might be TRBD1 (5 bases). Trimming cost V 3 bases and J 4 bases, with 9 bases left between them. CDR1 and CDR2 from the germline V gene are KGHSH and LQKENI. CDR3 length: 13 residues. CDR3 amino acids: CASSPGQSYGYTF. CDR3 nucleotides: TGTGCCAGCTCACCGGGGCAGTCCTATGGCTACACCTTC. Complete variable domain (other parts from reference TRBV18 and TRBJ1-2): NAGVMQNPRHLVRRRGQEARLRCSPMKGHSHVYWYRQLPEEGLKFMVYLQKENIIDESGMPKERFSAEFPKEGPSILRIQQVVRGDSAAYFCASSPGQSYGYTFGSGTRLTVV.

The V call is TRBV6-6, the J call TRBJ2-3; 8 nucleotides match TRBD2. Germline loops: CDR1 MNHNY, CDR2 SVGAGI (reference sequence). V lost 4 bases to trimming and J lost 0 bases; unmatched junction nucleotides: 3. CDR3 size: 15 residues. CDR3: CASSSGGFSTDTQYF. CDR3 sequence (DNA): TGTGCCAGCAGTTCGGGGGGGTTTAGCACAGATACGCAGTATTTT.

The J gene is TRBJ2-7, the V gene TRBV6-5; 10 bases map to TRBD2. Germline CDR1 reads MNHEY; CDR2 reads SVGAGI. CDR3 size: 15 residues. V gave up 8 bases and J gave up 4 bases; unmatched junction bases: 11. CDR3 protein: CASRTPLAGRYEQYF. DNA of the CDR3: TGTGCCAGCCGAACTCCACTAGCGGGGCGGTACGAGCAGTACTTC.

The chain employs TRBV9 and TRBJ2-3; D is perhaps TRBD2 (5 bases). The CDR3 consists of 15 residues. The germline V gene encodes CDR1 SGDLS and CDR2 YYNGEE. V was trimmed by 0 bases and J by 1 base, leaving 9 bases between them. CDR3 protein: CASSVGGAGTDTQYF. The DNA of the CDR3 is TGTGCCAGCAGCGTAGGAGGAGCGGGCACAGATACGCAGTATTTT. Together with reference TRBV9 and TRBJ2-3, the CDR3 gives the full variable domain: DSGVTQTPKHLITATGQRVTLRCSPRSGDLSVYWYQQSLDQGLQFLIQYYNGEERAKGNILERFSAQQFPDLHSELNLSSLELGDSALYFCASSVGGAGTDTQYFGPGTRLTVL.

The chain employs TRBV6-2 or TRBV6-3 and TRBJ2-7, with TRBD1 identical over 10 bases. CDR3 length equals 14 residues. V was pared by 6 bases and J by 3 bases, with 5 bases of the junction left unmatched. Germline-derived CDR1 and CDR2 are MNHEY and SVGEGT. CDR3 DNA sequence: TGTGCCAGCAGCCCACGGACAGGGGGCTACGAGCAGTACTTC. It is translated as CASSPRTGGYEQYF.

Remarks on this clone: The same CDR3 arises from other DNA sequences in this sample as well. The chain has TRBV27 and TRBJ1-1; TRBD1 agrees at 7 bases. Germline V gene data show CDR1 as MNHEY and CDR2 as SMNVEV (reference sequence). J was trimmed by 0 bases and V by 5 bases; bases with no gene match: 3. The CDR3 has 14 amino acids. CDR3 in amino acids: CASSLQGMNTEAFF. The CDR3 DNA follows: TGTGCCAGCAGTCTACAGGGGATGAACACTGAAGCTTTCTTT.

The rearrangement uses TRBV12-3 or TRBV12-4 and TRBJ2-7, with D maybe TRBD1 (5 bases). Trimming left V 5 bases short and J 3 bases short, with 11 bases between. This CDR3 region has 13 residues. CDR3: CASSHRLGYEQYF. The DNA for the CDR3 is TGTGCCAGCAGTCACAGGTTGGGCTACGAGCAGTACTTC.

CDR3 protein: CASMSYNEQFF. In DNA, the CDR3 is TGTGCCAGTATGTCGTACAATGAGCAGTTCTTC. This sequence joins TRBV19 and TRBJ2-1; no clear D gene. Germline lookup yields CDR1 LNHDA and CDR2 SQIVND (reference sequence). Trimming stripped 7 bases from V and 4 bases from J, with 5 bases between. The CDR3 is 11 amino acids.

The V gene is TRBV19, the J gene TRBJ2-4; 11 bases fit TRBD2. Trimming removed 4 bases from V and 0 bases from J; junction bases left unmatched: 14. Germline V lookup: CDR1 LNHDA, CDR2 SQIVND (reference sequence). The CDR3 contains 20 residues. The CDR3: CASSTEGGLAVTIAKNIQYF. CDR3 coding DNA: TGTGCCAGTAGTACGGAGGGGGGACTAGCGGTTACTATAGCCAAAAACATTCAGTACTTC.

The chain is built from TRBV2 and TRBJ2-3; D gene uncertain. Per germline, CDR1 SNHLY and CDR2 FYNNEI. The V end was cut by 7 bases, the J end by 3 bases, with 17 bases between. This CDR3 is 15 amino acids long. This CDR3 is CASTQLPPGTDTQYF. The DNA for the CDR3 is TGTGCCAGCACCCAACTCCCCCCGGGTACAGATACGCAGTATTTT.

This chain uses TRBV18 with TRBJ1-1; 9 bases match TRBD1. Unmatched junction bases numbered 7, after V lost 2 bases and J lost 6 bases. The germline CDR1 and CDR2 sequences are KGHSH and LQKENI. This CDR3 has 15 amino acids. CDR3 amino acids: CASSPTGQGISEAFF. The DNA for the CDR3 is TGTGCCAGCTCACCAACTGGACAGGGGATCTCTGAAGCTTTCTTT.

With respect to this clone: The junction and the germline gene differ at one end; a read error may be behind it. The V call is TRBV7-2, the J call TRBJ2-3; D is possibly TRBD2 (5 bases). Germline loops: CDR1 SGHTA, CDR2 FQGNSA. CDR3 length: 13 amino acids. DNA for the CDR3: TGTGCCAGCAGCGTAGCGCGGGCAGATACGCAGTATTTT. Its protein product is CASSVARADTQYF.

The chain is built from TRBV5-8 and TRBJ1-5; TRBD1 aligns across 11 bases. The CDR3 is 15 amino acids. Trimming cost V 4 bases and J 5 bases; bases outside gene matches: 5. Germline lookup yields CDR1 SGHTS and CDR2 YDEGEE. CDR3 region: CASSPGQGADQPQHF. The CDR3 DNA follows: TGTGCCAGCAGCCCAGGACAGGGGGCCGATCAGCCCCAGCATTTT.

The chain recombines TRBV19 with TRBJ1-5, with 7 bases that match TRBD1. V was clipped by 6 bases and J by 5 bases; unmatched bases: 10. The CDR3 spans 15 residues. The germline V gene has CDR1 LNHDA and CDR2 SQIVND (reference sequence). CDR3 loop: CASSAVTGADQPQHF. CDR3 sequence (DNA): TGTGCCAGTAGCGCCGTAACAGGGGCTGATCAGCCCCAGCATTTT.

The chain employs TRBV9 and TRBJ1-3, with a weak D call TRBD1 (5 bases). The CDR3 is 17 amino acids. The V gene's germline CDR1 is SGDLS and CDR2 YYNGEE. Trimming took off 0 bases at V and 0 bases at J, with 13 bases between the two ends. CDR3 coding DNA: TGTGCCAGCAGCGTAGCTTTGCAGGGAAGCTCTGGAAACACCATATATTTT. This sequence encodes CASSVALQGSSGNTIYF.

The J gene is TRBJ2-3, the V gene TRBV6-6, with 12 bases fitting TRBD2. The CDR3 consists of 18 residues. V shed 5 bases, J shed 4 bases, and the junction held 13 bases outside the gene matches. Per germline, CDR1 MNHNY and CDR2 SVGAGI (reference sequence). The CDR3 reads CASSRGTSGLSSSDTQYF. CDR3 in DNA: TGTGCCAGCAGTCGCGGGACTAGCGGGCTCTCTTCTTCAGATACGCAGTATTTT.

The V call is TRBV7-9, the J call TRBJ2-2; 9 nucleotides align to TRBD1. Germline CDR1 is SEHNR and CDR2 is FQNEAQ (reference sequence). The length of the CDR3 is 16 residues. Losses at the gene ends were 5 bases for V and 6 bases for J; bases not matched to a gene: 10. CDR3 coding DNA: TGTGCCAGCAGCGGACCGGGACAGGGTCCTCCCGGGGAGCTGTTTTTT. Residues: CASSGPGQGPPGELFF. The variable domain in full, with the rest retrieved from reference TRBV7-9 and TRBJ2-2, is DTGVSQNPRHKITKRGQNVTFRCDPISEHNRLYWYRQTLGQGPEFLTYFQNEAQLEKSRLLSDRFSAERPKGSFSTLEIQRTEQGDSAMYLCASSGPGQGPPGELFFGEGSRLTVL.

This chain links TRBV5-1 with TRBJ2-7, with 8 bases that match TRBD1. Germline V gene lookup returns CDR1 SGHRS and CDR2 YFSETQ. V gave up 4 bases and J gave up 6 bases; unmatched junction bases: 12. The CDR3 has 15 residues. Here the CDR3 reads CASSVGLQGAREQYF. CDR3 nucleotides: TGCGCCAGCAGCGTAGGTCTTCAGGGGGCGCGCGAGCAGTACTTC. Filled out from reference TRBV5-1 and TRBJ2-7, the complete variable domain reads KAGVTQTPRYLIKTRGQQVTLSCSPISGHRSVSWYQQTPGQGLQFLFEYFSETQRNKGNFPGRFSGRQFSNSRSEMNVSTLELGDSALYLCASSVGLQGAREQYFGPGTRLTVT.

This clone was recorded at least ten times. The V and J genes are TRBV6-5 and TRBJ2-2; D possibly corresponds to TRBD1 (6 bases). CDR1 MNHEY and CDR2 SVGAGI come from the germline V gene. Deletions cut 6 bases from V and 4 bases from J, with 15 bases between. The CDR3 spans 15 residues. In nucleotides, the CDR3 is TGTGCCAGCAGCGATACTACAGGGATCACCGGGGAGCTGTTTTTT. Amino acids: CASSDTTGITGELFF.

The rearrangement uses TRBV18 and TRBJ1-1, with 7 nucleotides matching TRBD1. The CDR3 spans 13 residues. Trimming at V came to 6 bases and at J to 11 bases, leaving 12 bases not matched to a gene. Germline V gene sequence: CDR1 KGHSH, CDR2 LQKENI. As DNA, the CDR3 is TGTGCCAGCTCCACCGGGACAGAGGATCTTGCTTTCTTT. As protein: CASSTGTEDLAFF. The whole variable domain, remainder taken from reference TRBV18 and TRBJ1-1, is NAGVMQNPRHLVRRRGQEARLRCSPMKGHSHVYWYRQLPEEGLKFMVYLQKENIIDESGMPKERFSAEFPKEGPSILRIQQVVRGDSAAYFCASSTGTEDLAFFGQGTRLTVV.

As regards this clone: The germline gene is not matched at one end of the junction; a read error may be the cause. The V and J genes are TRBV2 and TRBJ2-4; 8 nucleotides align to TRBD2. The CDR3 consists of 12 residues. The germline gives CDR1 SNHLY, CDR2 FYNNEI. The CDR3 DNA follows: TGTGCCAGCAGCGCGGGGGGTCCCGTCTCAGACTTC. This translates into CASSAGGPVSDF.

This chain connects TRBV10-3 to TRBJ1-5; the match to TRBD1 covers 8 bases. The CDR3 has 13 residues. In germline, CDR1 is ENHRY, CDR2 SYGVKD. Germline trimming cut 4 bases from V and 9 bases from J; bases unmatched to any gene: 5. CDR3 region: CAISGTGSGPQHF. The CDR3 bases are TGTGCCATCAGTGGGACAGGGAGTGGGCCCCAGCATTTT.

The chain employs TRBV5-6 and TRBJ1-2; TRBD1 matches at 8 bases. Losses at the gene ends were 4 bases for V and 4 bases for J; bases not matched to a gene: 18. The germline gives CDR1 SGHDT, CDR2 YYEEEE. CDR3 length: 18 residues. The CDR3, as DNA: TGTGCCAGCAGCCAAACGCACGGACAGGGTCTTCTAGGCTATGGCTACACCTTC. Protein sequence: CASSQTHGQGLLGYGYTF.

CDR3 in DNA: TGTGCCAGTAGATCTTCTAGCGGGGGGGCCTCCGGGGAGCTGTTTTTT. It encodes CASRSSSGGASGELFF. The chain joins TRBV19 to TRBJ2-2, with 12 bases aligning to TRBD2. V trimming: 6 bases; J trimming: 6 bases; junction bases outside the gene matches: 8. This CDR3 contains 16 residues. Per germline, CDR1 LNHDA and CDR2 SQIVND (reference sequence).

V usage is TRBV7-9 and J usage is TRBJ1-3; 7 bases fit TRBD1. This CDR3 region has 15 residues. The germline V gene encodes CDR1 SEHNR and CDR2 FQNEAQ (reference sequence). V lost 5 bases, J lost 0 bases, and 4 bases stayed unmatched. This CDR3 is CASSVGTDSGNTIYF. CDR3 DNA sequence: TGTGCCAGCAGCGTAGGGACAGACTCTGGAAACACCATATATTTT.

This rearrangement joins TRBV19 to TRBJ2-7, with a possible D match to TRBD1 (5 bases). With 0 bases removed from V and 2 bases from J, the gap between germline ends came to 11 bases. This CDR3 is built from 15 residues. Germline V lookup: CDR1 LNHDA, CDR2 SQIVND (reference sequence). The CDR3 loop reads CASSIERGLTYEQYF. In nucleotides, the CDR3 is TGTGCCAGTAGTATAGAAAGGGGCTTAACCTACGAGCAGTACTTC.

The gene calls are TRBV7-6 and TRBJ1-1; 8 positions agree with TRBD1. Germline-derived CDR1 and CDR2 are SGHVS and FNYEAQ. V shed 6 bases and J 8 bases; nucleotides not matched to a gene: 20. This CDR3 region has 17 residues. DNA for the CDR3: TGTGCCAGCAGTTCACGGCCGGGACAGGATAAAATACTCGAAGCTTTCTTT. It is translated as CASSSRPGQDKILEAFF.

The chain carries TRBV24-1 and TRBJ2-5; D uncertain. The CDR3 contains 12 residues. Germline V lookup: CDR1 KGHDR, CDR2 SFDVKD. V was trimmed by 1 base and J by 4 bases, leaving 3 bases between them. CDR3 sequence reads: CATSDFRETQYF. The CDR3 nucleotides read TGTGCCACCAGTGATTTTAGAGAGACCCAGTACTTC.

The V gene is TRBV3-1 (or the pseudogene TRBV3-2), the J gene TRBJ1-1; D possibly corresponds to TRBD1 (5 bases). Trimming cost V 0 bases and J 6 bases, with 23 bases left between them. The CDR3 is 18 amino acids. Germline loops: CDR1 LGHDT, CDR2 YNNKEL (reference sequence). The CDR3 loop reads CASSQDSTSRGTFAEAFF. The DNA of the CDR3 is TGTGCCAGCAGCCAAGATTCAACTTCTAGGGGTACCTTCGCTGAAGCTTTCTTT.

In DNA, the CDR3 is TGTGCCAGCAGCTTACAAGGGGGGGCTCTCTACGAGCAGTACTTC. It encodes CASSLQGGALYEQYF. The chain is built from TRBV11-3 and TRBJ2-7; D is perhaps TRBD2 (7 bases). The length of the CDR3 is 15 residues. The germline CDR1 and CDR2 sequences are SGHNT and YENEEA. V was shortened by 2 bases and J by 3 bases, with 14 bases between the two germline ends.